A single sample is the source of the 4 T cell receptor beta chains below, sequenced in a study of blood T cell repertoires in COVID-19 (TCRdb year 2020). The library was generated by the immunoSEQ multiplex PCR assay. The table comes from immuneACCESS by way of TCRdb, which keeps in-frame sequences with V and J called. Part of the clones is missing from these tables; in studies checked, under half for an unresolved V gene and the rest for unknown reasons. This sample has about 230,000 clones in its table, and approximately 90% of those were observed once. Around 10% of the sample is taken by the ten largest. Sequencing was carried out using peripheral blood. Every receptor here comes from a middle-aged man with COVID-19, enrolled during active disease.

J is TRBJ2-1 and V is TRBV12-5; 9 bases are shared with TRBD2. CDR3 length: 15 residues. CDR1 LGHNT and CDR2 FRNRAP come from the germline V gene. Trimming at V came to 6 bases and at J to 2 bases, leaving 5 bases not matched to a gene. CDR3 DNA: TGTGCTAGTGGGATTAGCGGGAGAACCTACAATGAGCAGTTCTTC. This codes for CASGISGRTYNEQFF. Complete variable domain (other parts from reference TRBV12-5 and TRBJ2-1): DARVTQTPRHKVTEMGQEVTMRCQPILGHNTVFWYRQTMMQGLELLAYFRNRAPLDDSGMPKDRFSAEMPDATLATLKIQPSEPRDSAVYFCASGISGRTYNEQFFGPGTRLTVL.

The CDR3 DNA reads TGTGCCAGCAGCACCCGCAGCTCCTCTAGCGGCACCGGGGAGCTGTTTTTT. Its translation: CASSTRSSSSGTGELFF. The V gene is TRBV9, the J gene TRBJ2-2; 7 positions match TRBD2. Germline V lookup: CDR1 SGDLS, CDR2 YYNGEE. The length of the CDR3 is 17 residues. Losses at the gene ends were 4 bases for V and 4 bases for J; bases not matched to a gene: 13.

The chain uses TRBV28 and TRBJ2-7, with D unresolved. Between the trimmed V and J ends, which lost 4 bases and 9 bases, there was a span of 16 bases. This CDR3 contains 13 residues. Per the germline V gene, CDR1 is MDHEN and CDR2 is SYDVKM. For the CDR3, the DNA is TGTGCCAGCAGTTCCCTCCCGTTAGTACGGCAGTACTTC. It is translated as CASSSLPLVRQYF.

In DNA, the CDR3 is TGTGCCAGTAGTATGTCGACAGGGAACACCGGGGAGCTGTTTTTT. Translating gives CASSMSTGNTGELFF. The chain carries TRBV19 and TRBJ2-2; weak D call: TRBD1 (6 bases). V lost 3 bases and J 1 base, leaving 9 bases between the germline ends. The CDR3 loop spans 15 amino acids. Germline V gene lookup returns CDR1 LNHDA and CDR2 SQIVND (reference sequence). The whole variable domain, filled in from reference TRBV19 and TRBJ2-2, reads DGGITQSPKYLFRKEGQNVTLSCEQNLNHDAMYWYRQDPGQGLRLIYYSQIVNDFQKGDIAEGYSVSREKKESFPLTVTSAQKNPTAFYLCASSMSTGNTGELFFGEGSRLTVL.